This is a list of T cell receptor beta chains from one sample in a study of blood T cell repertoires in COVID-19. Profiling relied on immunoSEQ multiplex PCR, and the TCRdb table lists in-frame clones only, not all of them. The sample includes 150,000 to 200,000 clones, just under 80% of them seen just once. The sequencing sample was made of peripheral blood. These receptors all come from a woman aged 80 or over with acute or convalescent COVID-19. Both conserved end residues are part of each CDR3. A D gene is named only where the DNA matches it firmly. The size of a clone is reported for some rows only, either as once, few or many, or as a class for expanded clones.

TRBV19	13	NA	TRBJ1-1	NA	CASNSQGNTEAFF	TGTGCCAGTAACTCACAGGGGAACACTGAAGCTTTCTTT
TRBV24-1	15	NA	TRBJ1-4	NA	CATSDPLGRGEKLFF	TGTGCCACCAGTGACCCTCTAGGTAGGGGTGAAAAACTGTTTTTT
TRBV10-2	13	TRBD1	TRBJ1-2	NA	CASSRDRGLGYTF	TGCGCCAGCAGCCGGGACAGGGGGCTTGGCTACACCTTC
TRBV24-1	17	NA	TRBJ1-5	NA	CATSDALGPGGNQPQHF	TGTGCCACCAGTGATGCGCTAGGGCCAGGGGGCAATCAGCCCCAGCATTTT
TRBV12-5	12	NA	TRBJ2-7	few	CASARGTYEQYF	TGTGCTAGTGCCCGGGGAACCTACGAGCAGTACTTC
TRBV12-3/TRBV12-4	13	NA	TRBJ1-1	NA	CASSQVFLAEAFF	TGTGCCAGCAGTCAAGTCTTCTTAGCTGAAGCTTTCTTT
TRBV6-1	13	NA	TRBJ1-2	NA	CASSDRVAYGYTF	TGTGCCAGCAGTGACAGGGTGGCCTATGGCTACACCTTC
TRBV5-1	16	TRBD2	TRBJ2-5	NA	CASSPGDQRRGETQYF	TGCGCCAGCAGCCCTGGGGACCAGCGGCGGGGGGAGACCCAGTACTTC
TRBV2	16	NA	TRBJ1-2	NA	CASSAFPSGRVYGYTF	TGTGCCAGCAGTGCGTTTCCTTCTGGGCGCGTCTATGGCTACACCTTC
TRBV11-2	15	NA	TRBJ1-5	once	CASSFTAGSNQPQHF	TGTGCCAGCAGCTTTACCGCGGGAAGCAATCAGCCCCAGCATTTT
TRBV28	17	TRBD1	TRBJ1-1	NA	CASSIGQGEWGNTEAFF	TGTGCCAGCAGTATCGGACAGGGAGAATGGGGGAACACTGAAGCTTTCTTT
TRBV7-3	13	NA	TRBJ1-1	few	CASSQIQGTEAFF	TGTGCCAGCAGCCAAATTCAGGGGACTGAAGCTTTCTTT
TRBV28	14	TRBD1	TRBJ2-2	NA	CASSLTGGGGELFF	TGTGCCAGCAGTTTGACAGGGGGCGGCGGGGAGCTGTTTTTT
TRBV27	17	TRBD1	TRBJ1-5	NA	CASRPGGGQGTAQPQHF	TGTGCCAGCAGACCGGGTGGGGGACAGGGAACGGCTCAGCCCCAGCATTTT
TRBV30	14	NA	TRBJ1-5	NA	CAWSKEISNQPQHF	TGTGCCTGGAGTAAGGAGATTAGCAATCAGCCCCAGCATTTT
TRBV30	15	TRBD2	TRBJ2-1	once	CAWSITSGGYNEQFF	TGTGCCTGGAGTATTACTAGCGGGGGCTACAATGAGCAGTTCTTC
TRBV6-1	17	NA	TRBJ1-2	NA	CASSVSPQLTDLYGYTF	TGTGCCAGCAGTGTGTCCCCCCAGCTGACAGACCTTTATGGCTACACCTTC
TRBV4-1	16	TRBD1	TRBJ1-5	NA	CASSPRDRGSNQPQHF	TGCGCCAGCAGCCCCCGGGACAGGGGGAGTAATCAGCCCCAGCATTTT
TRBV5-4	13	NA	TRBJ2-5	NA	CASSRDLVETQYF	TGTGCCAGCAGCAGGGACTTGGTAGAGACCCAGTACTTC
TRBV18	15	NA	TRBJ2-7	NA	CASSPSGTSSYEQYF	TGTGCCAGCTCACCTTCCGGGACATCCTCCTACGAGCAGTACTTC
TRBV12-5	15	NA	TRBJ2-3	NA	CASGPGSRGTDTQYF	TGTGCTAGTGGCCCTGGATCCCGGGGCACAGATACGCAGTATTTT
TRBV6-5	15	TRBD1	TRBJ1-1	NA	CASSSLQGAWTEAFF	TGTGCCAGCAGTTCTTTACAGGGGGCTTGGACTGAAGCTTTCTTT
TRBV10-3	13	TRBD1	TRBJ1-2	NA	CAIKKGQGYGYTF	TGTGCCATCAAAAAGGGACAGGGCTATGGCTACACCTTC
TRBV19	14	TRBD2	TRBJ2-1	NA	CASRTSGGYNEQFF	TGTGCCAGTCGGACTAGCGGGGGTTACAATGAGCAGTTCTTC
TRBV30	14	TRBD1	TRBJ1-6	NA	CAWTAGGQYSPLHF	TGTGCCTGGACCGCGGGGGGACAGTATTCACCCCTCCACTTT
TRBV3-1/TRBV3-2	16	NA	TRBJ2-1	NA	CASSTLDGSSYNEQFF	TGTGCCAGCAGCACCCTGGACGGGAGCTCCTACAATGAGCAGTTCTTC
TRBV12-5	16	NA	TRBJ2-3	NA	CASGPGGAGPGDTQYF	TGTGCTAGTGGGCCCGGAGGGGCGGGGCCCGGGGATACGCAGTATTTT
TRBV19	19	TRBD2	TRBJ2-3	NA	CASSMGLAGGGGRGDTQYF	TGTGCCAGTAGTATGGGCCTAGCGGGAGGAGGAGGTCGCGGGGATACGCAGTATTTT
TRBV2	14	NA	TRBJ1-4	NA	CASRLQGTNEKLFF	TGTGCCAGCAGGTTACAGGGAACTAATGAAAAACTGTTTTTT
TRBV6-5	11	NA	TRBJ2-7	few	CATLLTYEQYF	TGTGCCACCCTGTTAACTTACGAGCAGTACTTC
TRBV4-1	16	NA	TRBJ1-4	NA	CASSLGTHPWGEKLFF	TGCGCCAGCAGCCTTGGGACACACCCTTGGGGTGAAAAACTGTTTTTT
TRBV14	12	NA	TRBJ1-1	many	CASSQSGLEAFF	TGTGCCAGCAGCCAATCGGGACTGGAAGCTTTCTTT
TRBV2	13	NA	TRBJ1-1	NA	CASSQQGNTEAFF	TGTGCCAGCAGCCAACAGGGGAACACTGAAGCTTTCTTT
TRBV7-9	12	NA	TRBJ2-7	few	CASSFGEYEQYF	TGTGCCAGCAGTTTCGGGGAGTACGAGCAGTACTTC
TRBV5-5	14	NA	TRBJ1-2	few	CASSFGRVVRGYTF	TGTGCCAGCAGCTTCGGCAGGGTGGTGCGTGGCTACACCTTC
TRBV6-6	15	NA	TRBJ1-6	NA	CASSPRGLADSPLHF	TGTGCCAGCAGCCCGAGGGGGTTAGCTGATTCACCCCTCCACTTT
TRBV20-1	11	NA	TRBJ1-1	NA	CSAREQALAFF	TGCAGTGCTAGAGAGCAGGCGTTGGCTTTCTTT
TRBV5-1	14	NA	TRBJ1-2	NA	CASSLGEGSYGYTF	TGCGCCAGCAGCTTGGGGGAGGGTAGCTATGGCTACACCTTC
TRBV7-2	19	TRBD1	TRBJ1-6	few	CASSFRDRGQSSYNSPLHF	TGTGCCAGCAGCTTCCGGGACAGGGGTCAAAGCTCCTATAATTCACCCCTCCACTTT
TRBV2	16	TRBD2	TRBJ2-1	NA	CASSVSLAGVANEQFF	TGTGCCAGCAGTGTCTCACTAGCGGGAGTTGCCAATGAGCAGTTCTTC
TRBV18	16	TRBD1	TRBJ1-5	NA	CASSPPGSTGEQPQHF	TGTGCCAGCTCACCACCGGGTAGCACAGGGGAACAGCCCCAGCATTTT
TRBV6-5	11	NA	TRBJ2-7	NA	CASRTGGEQYF	TGTGCCAGCAGGACTGGAGGCGAGCAGTACTTC
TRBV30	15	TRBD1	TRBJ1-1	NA	CASKPSTGSSTEAFF	TGTGCCTCAAAACCCTCGACAGGGTCGAGCACTGAAGCTTTCTTT
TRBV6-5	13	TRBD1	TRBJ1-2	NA	CASSPDRGYGYTF	TGTGCCAGCAGTCCGGACAGGGGATATGGCTACACCTTC
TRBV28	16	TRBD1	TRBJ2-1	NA	CASSLSGTGGYNEQFF	TGTGCCAGCAGTTTATCAGGGACAGGGGGCTACAATGAGCAGTTCTTC
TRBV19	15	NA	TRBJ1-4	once	CASSNAGAIKEKLFF	TGTGCCAGTAGTAATGCGGGGGCCATCAAAGAGAAACTGTTTTTT
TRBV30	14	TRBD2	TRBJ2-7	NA	CAWRASGSSYEQYF	TGTGCCTGGAGGGCTAGCGGGAGCTCCTACGAGCAGTACTTC
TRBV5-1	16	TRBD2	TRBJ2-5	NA	CASSLISGGPTETQYF	TGCGCCAGCAGCTTGATTAGCGGGGGGCCTACAGAGACCCAGTACTTC
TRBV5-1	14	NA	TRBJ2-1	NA	CASSSGQSYNEQFF	TGCGCCAGCAGCTCCGGACAGTCCTACAATGAGCAGTTCTTC
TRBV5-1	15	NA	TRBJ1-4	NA	CASSFAGATNEKLFF	TGCGCCAGCAGCTTCGCAGGGGCAACTAATGAAAAACTGTTTTTT
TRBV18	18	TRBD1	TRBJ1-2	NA	CASSPTAFGQGSNYGYTF	TGTGCCAGCTCACCAACAGCCTTCGGACAGGGAAGTAACTATGGCTACACCTTC
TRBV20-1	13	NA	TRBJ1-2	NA	CSASENSNYGYTF	TGCAGTGCTAGTGAAAACAGCAACTATGGCTACACCTTC
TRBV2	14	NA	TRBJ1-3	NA	CASGGGRLGNTIYF	TGTGCCAGCGGGGGGGGACGGCTCGGAAACACCATATATTTT